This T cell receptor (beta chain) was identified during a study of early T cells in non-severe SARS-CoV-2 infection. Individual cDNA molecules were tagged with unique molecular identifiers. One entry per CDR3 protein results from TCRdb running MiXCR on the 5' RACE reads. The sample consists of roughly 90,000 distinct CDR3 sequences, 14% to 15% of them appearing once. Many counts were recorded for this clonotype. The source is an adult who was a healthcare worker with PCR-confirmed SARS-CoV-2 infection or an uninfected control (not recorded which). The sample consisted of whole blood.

The CDR3 reads CASSVTQGAQPQHF. The CDR3 DNA is TGTGCCAGCAGTGTGACCCAGGGGGCACAGCCCCAGCATTTT. The genes are TRBV6-1 and TRBJ1-5; TRBD1 aligns across 8 bases. V lost 4 bases to trimming and J lost 7 bases; unmatched junction nucleotides: 6. There are 14 residues in the CDR3. Germline assignment: CDR1 MNHNS and CDR2 SASEGT.